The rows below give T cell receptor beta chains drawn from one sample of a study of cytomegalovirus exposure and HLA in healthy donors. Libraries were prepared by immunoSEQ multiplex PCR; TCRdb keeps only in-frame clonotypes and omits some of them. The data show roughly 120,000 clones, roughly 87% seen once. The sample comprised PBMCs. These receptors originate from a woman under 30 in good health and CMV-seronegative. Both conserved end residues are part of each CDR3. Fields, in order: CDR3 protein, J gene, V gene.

CASSQVRDTYYNEQFF | TRBJ2-1 | TRBV4-3
CASGVGTGDPYEQYF | TRBJ2-7 | TRBV19
CASSVQGLTSIGYTF | TRBJ1-2 | TRBV7-2
CASSQDISGRALETQYF | TRBJ2-5 | TRBV14
CASSVGSYYEQYF | TRBJ2-7 | TRBV9
CASRGTAEAFF | TRBJ1-1 | TRBV5-1
CASSPGLAADTQYF | TRBJ2-3 | TRBV5-4
CASSFDRGLNGYTF | TRBJ1-2 | TRBV28
CASSEAGGPQETQYF | TRBJ2-5 | TRBV6-1
CASSERADSYEQYF | TRBJ2-7 | TRBV5-4
CASSFEGQFDRLEDYEQYF | TRBJ2-7 | TRBV11-2
CASSSLAGPWDTQYF | TRBJ2-3 | TRBV7-3
CSVDSGTLYNEQFF | TRBJ2-1 | TRBV29-1
CASSRDSAGNSPLHF | TRBJ1-6 | TRBV19
CASSQSGTDEKLFF | TRBJ1-4 | TRBV7-9
CASIAGGGAADTQYF | TRBJ2-3 | TRBV28
CASSLVGGGGAYEQYF | TRBJ2-7 | TRBV11-2
CASSPRDRAYEQYF | TRBJ2-7 | TRBV6-5
CATSRDGIGGSGYNEQFF | TRBJ2-1 | TRBV15
CASSEQGITYEQYF | TRBJ2-7 | TRBV28
CASSPPSIGTDTQYF | TRBJ2-3 | TRBV18
CASSSDSHSTKQYF | TRBJ2-7 | TRBV28
CASSPRTLNTGELFF | TRBJ2-2 | TRBV9
CASTITGTGGEKLFF | TRBJ1-4 | TRBV5-1
CAWSVTVLDRAHEQYF | TRBJ2-7 | TRBV30
CASSLEQGKSYTF | TRBJ1-2 | TRBV5-4
CASQGQGETQYF | TRBJ2-5 | TRBV2
CASSQELRGTYEQYF | TRBJ2-7 | TRBV4-2
CASMIRTGGLNTEAFF | TRBJ1-1 | TRBV19
CASIRTGGYNEQFF | TRBJ2-1 | TRBV28
CASRRDRNSPLHF | TRBJ1-6 | TRBV7-3
CASSLSWLDNEQFF | TRBJ2-1 | TRBV27
CASSLSSYNEQFF | TRBJ2-1 | TRBV7-2
CASSDTSGGGDEQFF | TRBJ2-1 | TRBV6-4
CASSSGTGHRETQYF | TRBJ2-5 | TRBV7-9